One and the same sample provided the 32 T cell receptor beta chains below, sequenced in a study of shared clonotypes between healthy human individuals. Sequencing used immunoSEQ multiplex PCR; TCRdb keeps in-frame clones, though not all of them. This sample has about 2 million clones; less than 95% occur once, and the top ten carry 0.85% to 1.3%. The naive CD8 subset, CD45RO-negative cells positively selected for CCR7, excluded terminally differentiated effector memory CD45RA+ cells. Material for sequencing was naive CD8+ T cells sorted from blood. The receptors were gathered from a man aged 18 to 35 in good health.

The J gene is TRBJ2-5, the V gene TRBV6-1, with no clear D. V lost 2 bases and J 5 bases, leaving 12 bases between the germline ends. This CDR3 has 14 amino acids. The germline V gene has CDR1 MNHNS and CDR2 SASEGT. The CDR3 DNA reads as TGTGCCAGCAGTGAACCCTGGCAGGAGGAGACCCAGTACTTC. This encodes CASSEPWQEETQYF.

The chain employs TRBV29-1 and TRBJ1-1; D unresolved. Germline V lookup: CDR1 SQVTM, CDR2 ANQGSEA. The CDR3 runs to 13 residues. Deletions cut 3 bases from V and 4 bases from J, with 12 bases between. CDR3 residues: CSVEPPWGTEAFF. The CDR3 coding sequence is TGCAGCGTTGAGCCCCCCTGGGGCACTGAAGCTTTCTTT.

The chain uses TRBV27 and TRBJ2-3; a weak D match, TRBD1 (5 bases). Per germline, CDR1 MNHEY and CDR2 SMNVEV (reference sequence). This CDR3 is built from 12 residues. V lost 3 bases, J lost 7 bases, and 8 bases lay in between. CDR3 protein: CASSFPGHTQYF. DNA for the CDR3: TGTGCCAGCAGTTTCCCAGGGCATACGCAGTATTTT.

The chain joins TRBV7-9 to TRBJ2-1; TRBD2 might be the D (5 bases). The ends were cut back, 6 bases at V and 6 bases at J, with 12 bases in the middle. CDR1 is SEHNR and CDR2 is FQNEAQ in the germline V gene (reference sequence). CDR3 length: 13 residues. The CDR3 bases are TGTGCCAGCAGATCGGACTGGATCAATGAGCAGTTCTTC. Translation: CASRSDWINEQFF.

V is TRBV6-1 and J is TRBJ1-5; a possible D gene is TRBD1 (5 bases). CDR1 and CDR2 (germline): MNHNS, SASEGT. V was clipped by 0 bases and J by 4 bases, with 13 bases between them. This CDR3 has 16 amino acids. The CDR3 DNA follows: TGTGCCAGCAGTGAAGCGCGAGGGGCCCAAAATCAGCCCCAGCATTTT. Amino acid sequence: CASSEARGAQNQPQHF.

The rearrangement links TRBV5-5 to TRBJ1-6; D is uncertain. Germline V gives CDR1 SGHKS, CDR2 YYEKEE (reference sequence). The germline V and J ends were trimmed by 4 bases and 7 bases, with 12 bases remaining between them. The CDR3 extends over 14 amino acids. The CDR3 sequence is CASSPWPENSPLHF. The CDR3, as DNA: TGTGCCAGCAGCCCCTGGCCGGAGAATTCACCCCTCCACTTT.

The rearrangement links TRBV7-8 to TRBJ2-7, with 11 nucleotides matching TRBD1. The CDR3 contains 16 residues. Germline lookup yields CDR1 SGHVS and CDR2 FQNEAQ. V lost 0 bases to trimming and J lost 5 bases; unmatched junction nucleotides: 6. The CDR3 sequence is CASSLALGTGGDEQYF. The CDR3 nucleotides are TGTGCCAGCAGCTTAGCGCTGGGGACAGGGGGGGACGAGCAGTACTTC.

The CDR3 sequence is CASSRGAGHLYEQYF. The CDR3 region has the DNA TGTGCCAGCAGCCGGGGGGCTGGACACCTCTACGAGCAGTACTTC. The V call is TRBV7-9, the J call TRBJ2-7; a possible D gene is TRBD2 (7 bases). This CDR3 region has 15 residues. Germline V CDR1 and CDR2: SEHNR, FQNEAQ (reference sequence). Deletions cut 5 bases from V and 3 bases from J, with 17 bases between. Full variable domain (rest looked up from reference TRBV7-9 and TRBJ2-7): DTGVSQNPRHKITKRGQNVTFRCDPISEHNRLYWYRQTLGQGPEFLTYFQNEAQLEKSRLLSDRFSAERPKGSFSTLEIQRTEQGDSAMYLCASSRGAGHLYEQYFGPGTRLTVT.

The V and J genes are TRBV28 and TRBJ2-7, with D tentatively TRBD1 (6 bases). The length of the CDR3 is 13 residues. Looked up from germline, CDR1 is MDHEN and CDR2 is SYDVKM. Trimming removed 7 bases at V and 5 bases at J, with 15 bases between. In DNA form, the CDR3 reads TGTGCCAGCACCAGGACAGAGGATGACGAGCAGTACTTC. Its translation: CASTRTEDDEQYF.

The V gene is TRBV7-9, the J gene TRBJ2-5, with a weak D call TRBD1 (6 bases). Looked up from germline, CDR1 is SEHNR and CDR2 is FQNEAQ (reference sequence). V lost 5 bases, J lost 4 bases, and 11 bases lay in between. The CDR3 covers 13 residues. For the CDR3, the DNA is TGTGCCAGCAGCCCAGGGGTCCCAGAGACCCAGTACTTC. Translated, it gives CASSPGVPETQYF. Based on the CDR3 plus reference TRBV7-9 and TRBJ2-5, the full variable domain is DTGVSQNPRHKITKRGQNVTFRCDPISEHNRLYWYRQTLGQGPEFLTYFQNEAQLEKSRLLSDRFSAERPKGSFSTLEIQRTEQGDSAMYLCASSPGVPETQYFGPGTRLLVL.

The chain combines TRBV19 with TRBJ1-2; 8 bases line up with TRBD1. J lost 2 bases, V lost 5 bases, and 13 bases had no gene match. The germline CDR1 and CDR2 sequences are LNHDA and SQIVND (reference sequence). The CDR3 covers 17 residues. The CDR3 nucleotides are TGTGCCAGTAGTCCAAGGACCCCCGGACAGGGCAACTATGGCTACACCTTC. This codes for CASSPRTPGQGNYGYTF.

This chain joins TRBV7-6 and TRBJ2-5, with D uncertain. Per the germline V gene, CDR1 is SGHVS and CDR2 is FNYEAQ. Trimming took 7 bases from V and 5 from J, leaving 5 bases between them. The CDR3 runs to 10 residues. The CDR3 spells CASKGETQYF. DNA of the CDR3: TGTGCCAGCAAAGGGGAGACCCAGTACTTC.

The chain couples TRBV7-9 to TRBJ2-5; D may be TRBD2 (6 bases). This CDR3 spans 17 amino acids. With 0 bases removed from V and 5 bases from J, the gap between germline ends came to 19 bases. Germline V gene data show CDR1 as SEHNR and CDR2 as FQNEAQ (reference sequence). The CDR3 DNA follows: TGTGCCAGCAGCTTAGCATTTTGGAGTCCTAGCGCCGAGACCCAGTACTTC. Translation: CASSLAFWSPSAETQYF.

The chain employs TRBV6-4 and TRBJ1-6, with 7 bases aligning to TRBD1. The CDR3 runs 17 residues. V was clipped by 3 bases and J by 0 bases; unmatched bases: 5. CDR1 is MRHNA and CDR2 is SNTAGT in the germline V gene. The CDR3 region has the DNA TGTGCCAGCAGTGAAGGGGGCTCCAGCTCCTATAATTCACCCCTCCACTTT. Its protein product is CASSEGGSSSYNSPLHF.

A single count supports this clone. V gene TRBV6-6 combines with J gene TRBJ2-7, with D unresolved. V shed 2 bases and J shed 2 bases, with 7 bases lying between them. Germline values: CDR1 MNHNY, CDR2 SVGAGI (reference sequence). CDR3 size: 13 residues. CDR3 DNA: TGTGCCAGCAGTTACCAAAGTACCTACGAGCAGTACTTC. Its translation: CASSYQSTYEQYF.

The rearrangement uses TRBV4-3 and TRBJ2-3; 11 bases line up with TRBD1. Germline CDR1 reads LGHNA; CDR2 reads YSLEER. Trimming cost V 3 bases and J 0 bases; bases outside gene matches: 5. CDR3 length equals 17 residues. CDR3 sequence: CASSQGQGDRSTDTQYF. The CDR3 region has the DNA TGCGCCAGCAGCCAGGGACAGGGGGATCGGAGCACAGATACGCAGTATTTT.

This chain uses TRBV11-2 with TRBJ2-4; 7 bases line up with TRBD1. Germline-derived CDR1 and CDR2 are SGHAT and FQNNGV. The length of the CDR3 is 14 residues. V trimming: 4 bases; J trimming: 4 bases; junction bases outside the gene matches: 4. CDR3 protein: CASSSQDRKNIQYF. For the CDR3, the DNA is TGTGCCAGCAGCTCACAGGACAGGAAAAACATTCAGTACTTC. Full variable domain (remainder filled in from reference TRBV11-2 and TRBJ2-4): EAGVAQSPRYKIIEKRQSVAFWCNPISGHATLYWYQQILGQGPKLLIQFQNNGVVDDSQLPKDRFSAERLKGVDSTLKIQPAKLEDSAVYLCASSSQDRKNIQYFGAGTRLSVL.

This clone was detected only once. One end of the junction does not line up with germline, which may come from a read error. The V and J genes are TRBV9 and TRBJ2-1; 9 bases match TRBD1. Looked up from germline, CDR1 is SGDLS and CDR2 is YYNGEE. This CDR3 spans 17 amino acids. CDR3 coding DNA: TGTGCCAGCAGCGTAGGAGGGACAGGGTACTCCCACAATGAGCAGTTCTTC. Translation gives CASSVGGTGYSHNEQFF.

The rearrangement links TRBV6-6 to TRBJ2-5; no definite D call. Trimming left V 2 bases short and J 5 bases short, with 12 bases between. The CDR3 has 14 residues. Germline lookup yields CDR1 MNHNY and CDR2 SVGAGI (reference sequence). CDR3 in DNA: TGTGCCAGCAGTTACACCGTTTCAGAGGAGACCCAGTACTTC. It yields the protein CASSYTVSEETQYF.

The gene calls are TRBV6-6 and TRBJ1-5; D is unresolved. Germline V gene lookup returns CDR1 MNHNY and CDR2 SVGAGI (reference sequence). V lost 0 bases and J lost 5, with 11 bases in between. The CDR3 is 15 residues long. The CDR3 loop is CASSYSSGYDQPQHF. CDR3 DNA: TGTGCCAGCAGTTACTCGTCGGGCTACGATCAGCCCCAGCATTTT.

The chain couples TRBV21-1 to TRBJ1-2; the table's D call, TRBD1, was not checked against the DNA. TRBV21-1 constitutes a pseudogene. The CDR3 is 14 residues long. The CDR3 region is CARHRASLHYGYTF. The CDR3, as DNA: TGTGCCAGACACAGGGCTTCTCTCCACTATGGCTACACCTTC.

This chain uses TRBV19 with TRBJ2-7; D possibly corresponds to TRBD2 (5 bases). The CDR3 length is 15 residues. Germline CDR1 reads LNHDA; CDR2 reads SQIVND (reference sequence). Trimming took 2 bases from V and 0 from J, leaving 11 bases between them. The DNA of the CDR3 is TGTGCCAGTAGTATACGTGAGGAGGCCTCCTACGAGCAGTACTTC. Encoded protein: CASSIREEASYEQYF.

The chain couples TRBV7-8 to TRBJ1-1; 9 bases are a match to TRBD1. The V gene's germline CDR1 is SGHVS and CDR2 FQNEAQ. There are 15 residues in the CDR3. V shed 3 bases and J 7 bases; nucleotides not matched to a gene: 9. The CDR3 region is CASSLGRDRVFEAFF. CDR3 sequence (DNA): TGTGCCAGCAGCTTGGGCCGGGACAGGGTTTTTGAAGCTTTCTTT.

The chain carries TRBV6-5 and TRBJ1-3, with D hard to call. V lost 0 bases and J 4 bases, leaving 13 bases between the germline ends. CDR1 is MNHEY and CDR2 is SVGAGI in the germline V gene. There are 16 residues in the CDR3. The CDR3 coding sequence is TGTGCCAGCAGTTACTCCTGGGAGGATGCCGGAAACACCATATATTTT. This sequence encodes CASSYSWEDAGNTIYF.

The CDR3, as DNA: TGCGCCAGCAGCCAAGATATCGGGCACAACAATGAGCAGTTCTTC. It yields the protein CASSQDIGHNNEQFF. This chain uses TRBV4-1 with TRBJ2-1; no clear D. V gave up 0 bases and J gave up 5 bases, with 11 bases separating them. CDR1 and CDR2 from the germline V gene are MGHRA and YSYEKL. This CDR3 contains 15 residues.

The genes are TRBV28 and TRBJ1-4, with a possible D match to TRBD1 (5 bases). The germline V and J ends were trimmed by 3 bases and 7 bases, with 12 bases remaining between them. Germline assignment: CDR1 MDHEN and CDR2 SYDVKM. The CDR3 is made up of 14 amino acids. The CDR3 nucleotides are TGTGCCAGCAGTTTGCGAGGGGCCAGTGAAAAACTGTTTTTT. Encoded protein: CASSLRGASEKLFF.

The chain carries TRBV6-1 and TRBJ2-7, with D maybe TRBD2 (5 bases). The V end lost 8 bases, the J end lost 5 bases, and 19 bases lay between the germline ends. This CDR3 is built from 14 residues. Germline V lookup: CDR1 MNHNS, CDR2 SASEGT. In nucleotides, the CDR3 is TGTGCCAGCGGGAACCTGTTTGAGGGCCACGAGCAGTACTTC. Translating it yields CASGNLFEGHEQYF.

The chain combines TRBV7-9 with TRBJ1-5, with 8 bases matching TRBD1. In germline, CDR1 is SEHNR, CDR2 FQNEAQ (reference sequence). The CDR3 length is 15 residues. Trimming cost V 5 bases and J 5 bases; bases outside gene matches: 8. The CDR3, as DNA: TGTGCCAGCAGCACGGACAGGGATTTAGATCAGCCCCAGCATTTT. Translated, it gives CASSTDRDLDQPQHF.

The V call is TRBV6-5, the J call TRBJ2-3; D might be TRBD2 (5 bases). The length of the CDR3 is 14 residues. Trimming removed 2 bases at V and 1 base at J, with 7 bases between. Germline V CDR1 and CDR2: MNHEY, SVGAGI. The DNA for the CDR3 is TGTGCCAGCAGTTACGAGGAGGGCACAGATACGCAGTATTTT. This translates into CASSYEEGTDTQYF.

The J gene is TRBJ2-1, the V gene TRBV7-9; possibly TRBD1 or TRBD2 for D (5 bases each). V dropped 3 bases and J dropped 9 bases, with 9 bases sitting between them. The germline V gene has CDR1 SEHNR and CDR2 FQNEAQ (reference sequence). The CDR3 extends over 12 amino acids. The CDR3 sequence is CASSFGTTEQFF. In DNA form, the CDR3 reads TGTGCCAGCAGCTTCGGGACCACTGAGCAGTTCTTC.

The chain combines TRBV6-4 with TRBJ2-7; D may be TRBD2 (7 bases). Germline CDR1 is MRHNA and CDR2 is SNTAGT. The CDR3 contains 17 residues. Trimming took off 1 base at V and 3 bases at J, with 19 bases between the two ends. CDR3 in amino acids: CASSDYVLGGPDYEQYF. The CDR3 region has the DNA TGTGCCAGCAGTGACTATGTCCTGGGGGGGCCTGACTACGAGCAGTACTTC.

In DNA form, the CDR3 reads TGTGCCACGGGACAGGGGAAAGGACAGCCCCAGCATTTT. This encodes CATGQGKGQPQHF. The chain combines TRBV6-6 with TRBJ1-5, with 10 bases matching TRBD1. This CDR3 has 13 amino acids. J was trimmed by 7 bases and V by 10 bases; bases with no gene match: 7. Looked up from germline, CDR1 is MNHNY and CDR2 is SVGAGI (reference sequence).